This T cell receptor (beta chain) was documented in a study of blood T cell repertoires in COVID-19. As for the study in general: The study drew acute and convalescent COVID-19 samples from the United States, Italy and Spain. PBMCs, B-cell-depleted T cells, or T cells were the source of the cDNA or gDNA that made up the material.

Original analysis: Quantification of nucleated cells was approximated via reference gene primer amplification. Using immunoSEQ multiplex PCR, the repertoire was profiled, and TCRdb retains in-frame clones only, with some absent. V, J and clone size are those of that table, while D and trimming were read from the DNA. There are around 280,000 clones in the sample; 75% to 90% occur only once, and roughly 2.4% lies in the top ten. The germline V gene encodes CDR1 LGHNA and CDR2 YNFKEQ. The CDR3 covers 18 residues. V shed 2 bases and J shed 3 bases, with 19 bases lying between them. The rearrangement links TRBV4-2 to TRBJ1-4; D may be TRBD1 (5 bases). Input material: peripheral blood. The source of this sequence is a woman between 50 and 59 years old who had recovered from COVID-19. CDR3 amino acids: CASSQRSAAGDANEKLFF. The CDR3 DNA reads TGTGCCAGCAGCCAAAGGTCCGCCGCGGGGGATGCTAATGAAAAACTGTTTTTT.